This TCR beta chain was recorded in a study of T cells in tuberculosis. Study in general: IGRA-negative adolescents, IGRA-positive adolescents with latent tuberculosis and adults with active tuberculosis formed this South African cohort. Findings and caveats of the study: Smaller alpha distances in active tuberculosis partly reflected shorter CDR3-alpha lengths. GEM motif frequencies gave around 67% accuracy; the GMM repertoire gave roughly 90%.

Germline values: CDR1 SGHTA, CDR2 FQGNSA. The CDR3 runs to 13 residues. Losses at the gene ends were 5 bases for V and 0 bases for J; bases not matched to a gene: 1. Some clones are missing from TCRdb's copy, which holds only in-frame ones; the method was immunoSEQ multiplex PCR. The profile shows under 45,000 clones, approximately 95% of them singletons. To note about this clone: The antigen is unknown.

The sequenced sample consisted of PBMCs. The TCR comes from a donor between 10 and 29 years old with latent tuberculosis or without tuberculosis infection. J is TRBJ2-7 and V is TRBV7-2, with 7 nucleotides matching TRBD1. CDR3 amino acids: CASSDRASYEQYF. The CDR3 DNA sequence: TGTGCCAGCAGCGACAGGGCCTCCTACGAGCAGTACTTC.